Presented here are 3 T cell receptor beta chains from one specimen sequenced in a study of blood T cell repertoires in COVID-19. The data were produced by immunoSEQ multiplex PCR, yet TCRdb's version contains in-frame clones alone and is incomplete. The profile shows 75,000 to 100,000 clones, around 80% of them singletons. Sequencing was performed on peripheral blood. The receptor source for this set is a man aged 65 to 79 with acute or convalescent COVID-19.

The DNA of the CDR3 is TGCAGCACCCGACAGGGGGCCTACAATGAGCAGTTCTTC. Its translation: CSTRQGAYNEQFF. This sequence joins TRBV29-1 and TRBJ2-1; 9 nucleotides match TRBD1. Per germline, CDR1 SQVTM and CDR2 ANQGSEA. The CDR3 contains 13 residues. After removal of 8 bases from V and 2 bases from J, the junction contained 4 bases not matched to a gene.

This clone was seen a single time. V and J are TRBV3-1 (or the pseudogene TRBV3-2) and TRBJ1-1; D call uncertain. Trimming cost V 5 bases and J 0 bases, with 10 bases left between them. Germline CDR1 and CDR2: LGHDT and YNNKEL (reference sequence). The CDR3 is 14 residues long. CDR3: CASSGQVMNTEAFF. DNA for the CDR3: TGTGCCAGCAGCGGGCAGGTGATGAACACTGAAGCTTTCTTT.

The gene calls are TRBV7-9 and TRBJ1-5, with D possibly matching TRBD1 (5 bases). With 5 bases removed from V and 12 bases from J, the gap between germline ends came to 17 bases. Germline lookup yields CDR1 SEHNR and CDR2 FQNEAQ (reference sequence). The CDR3 sequence is 13 residues long. The CDR3 here is CASSLRQGVIQHF. The DNA for the CDR3 is TGTGCCAGCAGCCTGCGGCAGGGTGTGATCCAGCATTTT.